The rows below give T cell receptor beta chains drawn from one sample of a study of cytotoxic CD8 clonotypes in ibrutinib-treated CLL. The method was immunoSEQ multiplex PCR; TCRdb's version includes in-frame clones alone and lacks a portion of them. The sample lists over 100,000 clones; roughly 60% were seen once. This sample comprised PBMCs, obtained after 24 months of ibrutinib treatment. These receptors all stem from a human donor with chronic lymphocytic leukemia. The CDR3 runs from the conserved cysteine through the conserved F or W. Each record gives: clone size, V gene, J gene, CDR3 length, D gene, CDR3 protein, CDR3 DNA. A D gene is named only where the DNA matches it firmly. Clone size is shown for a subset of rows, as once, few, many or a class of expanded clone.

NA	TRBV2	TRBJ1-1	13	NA	CASNGQWGTEAFF	TGTGCCAGCAACGGCCAGTGGGGCACTGAAGCTTTCTTT
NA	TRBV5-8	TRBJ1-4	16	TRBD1	CASSLGPGTGHEKLFF	TGTGCCAGCAGCTTGGGACCCGGGACAGGGCACGAAAAACTGTTTTTT
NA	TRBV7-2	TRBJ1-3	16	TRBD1	CASSSPGQRSGNTIYF	TGTGCCAGCAGCTCTCCGGGACAGAGGTCTGGAAACACCATATATTTT
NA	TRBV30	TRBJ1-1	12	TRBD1	CAWGDRADEAFF	TGTGCCTGGGGAGACAGGGCTGATGAAGCTTTCTTT
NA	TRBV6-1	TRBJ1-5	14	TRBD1	CASSRTGNDQPQHF	TGTGCCAGCAGCCGGACAGGGAACGATCAGCCCCAGCATTTT
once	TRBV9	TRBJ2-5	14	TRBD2	CASSVDSGVETQYF	TGTGCCAGCAGCGTAGATAGCGGGGTAGAGACCCAGTACTTC
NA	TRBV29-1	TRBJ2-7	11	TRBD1	CSVEGTAEQYF	TGCAGCGTTGAGGGGACAGCCGAGCAGTACTTC
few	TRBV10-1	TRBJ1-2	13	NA	CASSESKGYGYTF	TGCGCCAGCAGTGAGTCAAAAGGGTATGGCTACACCTTC
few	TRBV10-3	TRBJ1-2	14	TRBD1	CAISEGQGTGGYTF	TGTGCCATCAGTGAGGGGCAGGGGACAGGTGGCTACACCTTC
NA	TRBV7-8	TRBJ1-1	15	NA	CASSLGGRSNTEAFF	TGTGCCAGCAGCTTAGGGGGCAGGAGTAACACTGAAGCTTTCTTT
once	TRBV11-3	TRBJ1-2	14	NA	CASSLDRGDYGYTF	TGTGCCAGCAGCTTAGACCGGGGTGACTATGGCTACACCTTC
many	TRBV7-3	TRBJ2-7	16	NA	CASSPQGGTGSYEQYF	TGTGCCAGCAGCCCCCAAGGAGGGACGGGATCCTACGAGCAGTACTTC
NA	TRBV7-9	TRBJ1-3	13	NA	CASTRGPGNTIYF	TGTGCCAGCACACGGGGACCTGGAAACACCATATATTTT
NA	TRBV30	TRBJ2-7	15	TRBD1	CAWTPGTGVLDEQYF	TGTGCCTGGACCCCGGGGACAGGGGTCTTGGACGAGCAGTACTTC
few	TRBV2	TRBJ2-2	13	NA	CASSFTNTGELFF	TGTGCCAGCAGTTTTACGAACACCGGGGAGCTGTTTTTT
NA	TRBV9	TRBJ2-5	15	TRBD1	CASSKGTGVQETQYF	TGTGCCAGCAGCAAAGGGACAGGGGTTCAAGAGACCCAGTACTTC
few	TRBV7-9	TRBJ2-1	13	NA	CASSLPHNNEQFF	TGTGCCAGCAGCTTACCCCATAACAATGAGCAGTTCTTC
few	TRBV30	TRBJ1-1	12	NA	CAWTDWNTEAFF	TGTGCCTGGACGGACTGGAACACTGAAGCTTTCTTT
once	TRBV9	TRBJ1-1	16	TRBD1	CASSVATGTKNTEAFF	TGTGCCAGCAGCGTAGCGACAGGGACGAAGAACACTGAAGCTTTCTTT
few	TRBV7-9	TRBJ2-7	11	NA	CASKNGYEQYF	TGTGCCAGCAAAAACGGCTACGAGCAGTACTTC
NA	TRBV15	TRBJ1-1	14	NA	CATSRGEEHTEAFF	TGTGCCACCAGCAGAGGGGAGGAACACACTGAAGCTTTCTTT
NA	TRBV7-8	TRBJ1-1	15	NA	CASSLRDQMSAEAFF	TGTGCCAGCAGCTTAAGGGACCAGATGAGCGCTGAAGCTTTCTTT
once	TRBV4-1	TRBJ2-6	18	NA	CASSQPSGRTSGANVLTF	TGCGCCAGCAGCCAACCCTCGGGACGGACCTCTGGGGCCAACGTCCTGACTTTC
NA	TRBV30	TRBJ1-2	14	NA	CAWSAFEGADGYTF	TGTGCCTGGAGTGCTTTCGAAGGGGCTGATGGCTACACCTTC
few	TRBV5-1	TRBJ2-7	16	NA	CASSLASTGAGDEQYF	TGCGCCAGCAGCTTGGCTTCCACGGGCGCGGGCGACGAGCAGTACTTC
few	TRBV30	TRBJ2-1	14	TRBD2	CAWSGLAGDNEQFF	TGTGCCTGGAGTGGGTTAGCGGGGGACAATGAGCAGTTCTTC
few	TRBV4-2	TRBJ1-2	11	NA	CASSLNYGYTF	TGTGCCAGCAGCTTAAACTATGGCTACACCTTC
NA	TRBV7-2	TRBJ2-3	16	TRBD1	CASSLGDRGFTDTQYF	TGTGCCAGCAGCTTAGGGGACAGGGGGTTCACAGATACGCAGTATTTT
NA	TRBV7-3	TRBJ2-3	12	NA	CASSTFGGALYF	TGTGCCAGCAGCACCTTTGGGGGGGCCCTGTATTTT
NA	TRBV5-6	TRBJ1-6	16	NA	CASSLAGSSYNSPLHF	TGTGCCAGCAGCTTGGCAGGGAGCTCCTATAATTCACCCCTCCACTTT
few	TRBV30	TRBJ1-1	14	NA	CAWSVMGSYTEAFF	TGTGCCTGGAGTGTAATGGGATCCTACACTGAAGCTTTCTTT
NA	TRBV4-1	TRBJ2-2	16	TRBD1	CASTRKTGTSYGELFF	TGCGCCAGCACCCGAAAGACAGGGACGTCGTACGGGGAGCTGTTTTTT
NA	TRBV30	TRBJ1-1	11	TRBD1	CAGGDWAEAFF	TGTGCAGGGGGCGATTGGGCTGAAGCTTTCTTT
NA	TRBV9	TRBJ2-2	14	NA	CASSVEPSFRELFF	TGTGCCAGCAGCGTAGAACCCAGTTTCAGGGAGCTGTTTTTT
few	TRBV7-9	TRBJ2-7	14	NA	CASSPSQTSHEQYF	TGTGCCAGCAGCCCGAGCCAGACAAGCCACGAGCAGTACTTC
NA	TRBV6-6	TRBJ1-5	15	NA	CASSSYGGSNQPQHF	TGTGCCAGCAGTTCTTATGGCGGGAGCAATCAGCCCCAGCATTTT
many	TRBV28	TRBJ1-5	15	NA	CASKWGTDSNQPQHF	TGTGCCAGCAAATGGGGAACAGATAGCAATCAGCCCCAGCATTTT
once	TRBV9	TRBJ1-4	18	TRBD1	CASSPQVPGQGLDEKLFF	TGTGCCAGCAGCCCTCAGGTCCCGGGACAGGGTTTGGATGAAAAACTGTTTTTT
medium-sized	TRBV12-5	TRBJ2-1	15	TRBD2	CASAAGRAGYNEQFF	TGTGCTAGTGCCGCAGGGAGGGCGGGATACAATGAGCAGTTCTTC
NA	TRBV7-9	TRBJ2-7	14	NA	CASSLNTGIYEQYF	TGTGCCAGCAGCCTAAACACAGGGATCTACGAGCAGTACTTC
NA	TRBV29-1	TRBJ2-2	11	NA	CSAKNTGELFF	TGCAGCGCCAAGAACACCGGGGAGCTGTTTTTT
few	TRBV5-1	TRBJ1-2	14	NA	CASSLDGTNYGYTF	TGCGCCAGCAGCTTGGACGGGACTAACTATGGCTACACCTTC
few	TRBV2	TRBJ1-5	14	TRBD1	CASRGQHSNQPQHF	TGTGCCAGCAGGGGACAGCATAGCAATCAGCCCCAGCATTTT
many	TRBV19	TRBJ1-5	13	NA	CASNMEAGQPQHF	TGTGCCAGTAATATGGAGGCCGGACAGCCCCAGCATTTT
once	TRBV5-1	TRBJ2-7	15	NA	CASREGGTGVYEQYF	TGCGCCAGCAGAGAGGGGGGAACAGGGGTCTACGAGCAGTACTTC
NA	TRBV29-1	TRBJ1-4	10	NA	CSVPDQVSIF	TGCAGCGTTCCAGACCAGGTAAGTATTTTT
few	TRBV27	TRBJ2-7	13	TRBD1	CASSLVTGAEQYF	TGTGCCAGCAGTTTAGTGACAGGGGCCGAGCAGTACTTC
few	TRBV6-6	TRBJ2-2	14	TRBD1	CATPRQGDTGELFF	TGTGCCACACCCCGACAGGGGGATACCGGGGAGCTGTTTTTT
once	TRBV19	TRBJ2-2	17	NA	CASSILLKGLDTGELFF	TGTGCCAGTAGTATACTCCTCAAAGGGCTGGACACCGGGGAGCTGTTTTTT
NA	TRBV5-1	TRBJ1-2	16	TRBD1	CASSLYPDRANYGYTF	TGCGCCAGCAGCTTATATCCGGACAGGGCTAACTATGGCTACACCTTC
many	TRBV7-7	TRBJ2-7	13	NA	CASSPGSFEEQYF	TGTGCTAGCAGCCCCGGGTCCTTCGAGGAGCAGTACTTC
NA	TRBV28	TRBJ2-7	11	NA	CASSGLYEQYF	TGTGCCAGCAGTGGGCTCTACGAGCAGTACTTC
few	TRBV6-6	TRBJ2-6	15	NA	CASSLTGTGANVLTF	TGTGCCAGCAGCCTCACAGGGACCGGGGCCAACGTCCTGACTTTC
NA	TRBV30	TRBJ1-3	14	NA	CAWSGTGNGNTIYF	TGTGCCTGGAGCGGAACAGGGAACGGAAACACCATATATTTT
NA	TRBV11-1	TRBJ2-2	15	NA	CASTPGVRVAGELFF	TGTGCCAGCACCCCCGGGGTGCGGGTGGCCGGGGAGCTGTTTTTT